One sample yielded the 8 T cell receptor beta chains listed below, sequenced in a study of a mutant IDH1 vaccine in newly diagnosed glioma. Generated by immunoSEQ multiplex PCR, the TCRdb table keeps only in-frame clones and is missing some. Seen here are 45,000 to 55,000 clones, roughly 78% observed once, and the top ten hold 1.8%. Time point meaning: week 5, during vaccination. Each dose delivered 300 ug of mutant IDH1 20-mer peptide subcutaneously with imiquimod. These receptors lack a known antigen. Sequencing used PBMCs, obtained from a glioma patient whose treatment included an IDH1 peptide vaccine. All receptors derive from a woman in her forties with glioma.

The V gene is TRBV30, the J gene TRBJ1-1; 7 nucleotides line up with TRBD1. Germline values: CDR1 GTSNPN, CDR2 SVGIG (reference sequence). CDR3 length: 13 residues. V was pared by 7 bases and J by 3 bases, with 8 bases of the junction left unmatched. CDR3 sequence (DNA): TGTGCCTTAAAGACAGGGCGGGACACTGAAGCTTTCTTT. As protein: CALKTGRDTEAFF.

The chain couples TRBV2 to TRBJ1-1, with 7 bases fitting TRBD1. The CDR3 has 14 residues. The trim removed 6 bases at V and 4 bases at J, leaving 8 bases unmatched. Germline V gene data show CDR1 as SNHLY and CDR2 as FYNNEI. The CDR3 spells CASSLEHRGTEAFF. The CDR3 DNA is TGTGCCAGCAGCCTAGAACACAGGGGCACTGAAGCTTTCTTT. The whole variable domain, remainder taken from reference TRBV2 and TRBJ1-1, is EPEVTQTPSHQVTQMGQEVILRCVPISNHLYFYWYRQILGQKVEFLVSFYNNEISEKSEIFDDQFSVERPDGSNFTLKIRSTKLEDSAMYFCASSLEHRGTEAFFGQGTRLTVV.

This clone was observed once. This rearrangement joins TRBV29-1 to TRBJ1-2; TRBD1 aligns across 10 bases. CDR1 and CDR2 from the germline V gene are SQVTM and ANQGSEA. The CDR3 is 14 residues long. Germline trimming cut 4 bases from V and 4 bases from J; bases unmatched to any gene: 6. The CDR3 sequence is CSVGRQGASYGYTF. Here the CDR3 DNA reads TGCAGCGTTGGTCGACAGGGGGCAAGCTATGGCTACACCTTC.

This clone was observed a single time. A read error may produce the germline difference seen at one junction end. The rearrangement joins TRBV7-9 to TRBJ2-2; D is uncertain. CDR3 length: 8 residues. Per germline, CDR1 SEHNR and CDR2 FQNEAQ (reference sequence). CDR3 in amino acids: CASSSSTF. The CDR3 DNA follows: TGTGCCAGCAGCTCCTCTACTTTT.

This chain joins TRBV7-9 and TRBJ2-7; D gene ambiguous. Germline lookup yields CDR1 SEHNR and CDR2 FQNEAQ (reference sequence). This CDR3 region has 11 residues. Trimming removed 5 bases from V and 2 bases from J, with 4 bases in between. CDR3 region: CASSRAYEQYF. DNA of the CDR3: TGTGCCAGCAGCCGAGCCTACGAGCAGTACTTC.

CDR3 loop: CASRNRDTGELFF. The CDR3 nucleotides read TGTGCCAGCAGAAACAGGGACACCGGGGAGCTGTTTTTT. V usage is TRBV6-5 and J usage is TRBJ2-2, with D maybe TRBD1 (6 bases). Trimming removed 6 bases at V and 3 bases at J, with 8 bases between. Germline CDR1 and CDR2: MNHEY and SVGAGI. CDR3 size: 13 residues.

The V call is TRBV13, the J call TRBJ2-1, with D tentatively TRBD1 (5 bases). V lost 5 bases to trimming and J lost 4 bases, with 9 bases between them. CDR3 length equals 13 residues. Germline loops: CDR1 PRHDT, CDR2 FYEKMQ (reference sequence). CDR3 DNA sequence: TGTGCCAGCAGCACCCGACAGTACAATGAGCAGTTCTTC. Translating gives CASSTRQYNEQFF.

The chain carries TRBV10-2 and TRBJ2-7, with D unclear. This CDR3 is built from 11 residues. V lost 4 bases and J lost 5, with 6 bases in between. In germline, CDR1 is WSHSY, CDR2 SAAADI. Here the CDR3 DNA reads TGCGCCAGCAGTGTAATGGACGAGCAGTACTTC. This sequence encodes CASSVMDEQYF.